One sample yielded the 25 T cell receptor beta chains listed below, sequenced in a study of blood T cell repertoires in COVID-19. Method: immunoSEQ multiplex PCR; TCRdb's copy keeps in-frame clones and lacks some. This sample has 55,000 to 75,000 clones, with roughly 89% found just once. Source material: peripheral blood. The receptors were gathered from a man aged 55 to 70 with acute or convalescent COVID-19.

The chain couples TRBV9 to TRBJ1-1, with a weak D call TRBD1 (5 bases). The CDR3 has 14 residues. V shed 0 bases and J shed 4 bases, with 10 bases lying between them. The germline V gene encodes CDR1 SGDLS and CDR2 YYNGEE. The CDR3 nucleotides read TGTGCCAGCAGCGTAGACGGGGGGATCACTGAAGCTTTCTTT. Protein product: CASSVDGGITEAFF. Complete variable domain (other parts from reference TRBV9 and TRBJ1-1): DSGVTQTPKHLITATGQRVTLRCSPRSGDLSVYWYQQSLDQGLQFLIQYYNGEERAKGNILERFSAQQFPDLHSELNLSSLELGDSALYFCASSVDGGITEAFFGQGTRLTVV.

V usage is TRBV7-9 and J usage is TRBJ1-3, with 7 bases that match TRBD1. This CDR3 has 12 residues. Germline V lookup: CDR1 SEHNR, CDR2 FQNEAQ (reference sequence). V was clipped by 9 bases and J by 7 bases; unmatched bases: 6. CDR3 coding DNA: TGTGCCAGTTTAGACAGGGCGAACACCATATATTTT. This encodes CASLDRANTIYF.

The V and J genes are TRBV2 and TRBJ1-4; D gene uncertain. The V gene's germline CDR1 is SNHLY and CDR2 FYNNEI. The CDR3 loop spans 14 amino acids. Trimming took off 7 bases at V and 7 bases at J, with 16 bases between the two ends. For the CDR3, the DNA is TGTGCCAGCACCGCGGACGCGGGCGGTGAAAAACTGTTTTTT. Translating it yields CASTADAGGEKLFF.

The rearrangement joins TRBV7-6 to TRBJ2-1; maybe TRBD2 (6 bases). V dropped 1 base and J dropped 0 bases, with 13 bases sitting between them. This CDR3 is built from 17 residues. CDR1 is SGHVS and CDR2 is FNYEAQ in the germline V gene. As DNA, the CDR3 is TGTGCCAGCAGCTTAGGGGCCGGGGGAGGCTCCTACAATGAGCAGTTCTTC. Translation gives CASSLGAGGGSYNEQFF.

This chain uses TRBV7-8 with TRBJ1-1, with TRBD1 identical over 7 bases. Germline assignment: CDR1 SGHVS and CDR2 FQNEAQ. J gave up 3 bases and V 4 bases, and 8 bases lay outside the gene matches. The CDR3 loop spans 15 amino acids. The CDR3 here is CASSSRQGVHTEAFF. The CDR3 nucleotides read TGTGCCAGCAGCTCCCGACAGGGCGTTCACACTGAAGCTTTCTTT.

This chain joins TRBV19 and TRBJ1-1, with TRBD1 as a possible D gene (5 bases). The CDR3 contains 11 residues. The V gene's germline CDR1 is LNHDA and CDR2 SQIVND (reference sequence). V lost 7 bases and J 3 bases, leaving 6 bases between the germline ends. CDR3 coding DNA: TGTGCCAGTATCAGGGACACTGAAGCTTTCTTT. Protein product: CASIRDTEAFF.

The J gene is TRBJ1-6, the V gene TRBV5-1, with TRBD1 identical over 7 bases. Trimming at V came to 5 bases and at J to 5 bases, leaving 1 base not matched to a gene. The CDR3 consists of 13 residues. Looked up from germline, CDR1 is SGHRS and CDR2 is YFSETQ. CDR3 sequence reads: CASSQGDNSPLHF. CDR3 in DNA: TGCGCCAGCAGTCAGGGGGATAATTCACCCCTCCACTTT.

The chain has TRBV30 and TRBJ1-2, with 7 bases fitting TRBD1. With 8 bases clipped from V and 7 bases from J, the junction kept 19 bases outside the gene matches. This CDR3 has 15 amino acids. Germline V CDR1 and CDR2: GTSNPN, SVGIG (reference sequence). CDR3 amino acids: CASRQGPLTWFGYTF. DNA of the CDR3: TGTGCCAGCCGACAGGGCCCCCTGACATGGTTTGGCTACACCTTC.

The chain is built from TRBV28 and TRBJ1-1; 7 nucleotides agree with TRBD1. The germline gives CDR1 MDHEN, CDR2 SYDVKM. Trimming at V came to 6 bases and at J to 4 bases, leaving 5 bases not matched to a gene. The CDR3 is 13 amino acids. CDR3 DNA sequence: TGTGCCAGCAGGGGGGCAGGGGGCACTGAAGCTTTCTTT. Amino acids: CASRGAGGTEAFF.

The DNA of the CDR3 is TGTGCCAGCAGCTTTGACTCCCTTAGCAATCAGCCCCAGCATTTT. As protein: CASSFDSLSNQPQHF. The J gene is TRBJ1-5, the V gene TRBV7-2; the D is unclear. CDR1 and CDR2 (germline): SGHTA, FQGNSA. The CDR3 has 15 residues. V dropped 3 bases and J dropped 0 bases, with 9 bases sitting between them.

The chain employs TRBV18 and TRBJ1-2, with a possible D match to TRBD1 (6 bases). With 2 bases removed from V and 6 bases from J, the gap between germline ends came to 22 bases. CDR1 is KGHSH, CDR2 LQKENI, per germline. This CDR3 is built from 17 residues. The CDR3 sequence is CASSPIRDGPGTNGYTF. The CDR3 coding sequence is TGTGCCAGCTCACCAATAAGGGATGGACCAGGGACAAATGGCTACACCTTC.

This chain uses TRBV3-1 (or the pseudogene TRBV3-2) with TRBJ1-3, with D maybe TRBD1 (6 bases). This CDR3 has 16 amino acids. V lost 2 bases and J 0 bases, leaving 11 bases between the germline ends. Germline CDR1 is LGHDT and CDR2 is YNNKEL (reference sequence). CDR3: CASSQWGGFSGNTIYF. The CDR3 DNA is TGTGCCAGCAGCCAATGGGGGGGCTTCTCTGGAAACACCATATATTTT.

This chain uses TRBV5-1 with TRBJ1-1; D gene unclear. CDR3 size: 15 residues. Trimming removed 1 base at V and 0 bases at J, with 10 bases between. Looked up from germline, CDR1 is SGHRS and CDR2 is YFSETQ. In DNA form, the CDR3 reads TGCGCCAGCAGCTTGCTCCCGGGAATGAACACTGAAGCTTTCTTT. Protein: CASSLLPGMNTEAFF.

The chain joins TRBV7-9 to TRBJ2-7, with D tentatively TRBD1 (5 bases). The germline gives CDR1 SEHNR, CDR2 FQNEAQ (reference sequence). This CDR3 has 14 amino acids. V was trimmed by 3 bases and J by 5 bases, leaving 14 bases between them. CDR3 in amino acids: CASSFSRSRDEQYF. The CDR3 nucleotides are TGTGCCAGCAGCTTTAGTCGTTCCAGGGACGAGCAGTACTTC.

The chain recombines TRBV5-4 with TRBJ2-7, with D possibly TRBD1 on 6 matching bases. The CDR3 has 15 residues. Germline V gene data show CDR1 as SGHNT and CDR2 as YYREEE (reference sequence). Trimming cost V 0 bases and J 2 bases, with 12 bases left between them. The CDR3 DNA sequence: TGTGCCAGCAGCTTGGGAGGGACAAAGGCCTACGAGCAGTACTTC. Encoded protein: CASSLGGTKAYEQYF.

This CDR3 is CASSLSATNEKLFF. CDR3 nucleotide sequence: TGTGCCAGCAGTTTGAGTGCAACTAATGAAAAACTGTTTTTT. The V call is TRBV25-1, the J call TRBJ1-4; D gene ambiguous. The CDR3 covers 14 residues. Per germline, CDR1 MGHDK and CDR2 SYGVNS. V was pared by 5 bases and J by 0 bases, with 7 bases between.

This clone appeared once. CDR3: CAISWDREESPLHF. CDR3 DNA sequence: TGTGCCATCAGTTGGGACAGGGAAGAATCACCCCTCCACTTT. The chain employs TRBV10-3 and TRBJ1-6, with TRBD1 matching over 9 bases. The CDR3 runs 14 residues. Trimming removed 5 bases from V and 10 bases from J; junction bases left unmatched: 6. Germline V CDR1 and CDR2: ENHRY, SYGVKD.

The gene calls are TRBV10-3 and TRBJ2-1; 9 nucleotides line up with TRBD1. CDR1 and CDR2 (germline): ENHRY, SYGVKD. The CDR3 totals 12 residues. The CDR3 is CALGQGTAEQFF. In DNA form, the CDR3 reads TGTGCACTGGGACAGGGAACGGCTGAGCAGTTCTTC.

The chain carries TRBV10-1 and TRBJ2-1, with TRBD2 identical over 8 bases. V gave up 1 base and J gave up 6 bases; unmatched junction bases: 8. This CDR3 spans 16 amino acids. The germline V gene has CDR1 WNHNN and CDR2 SYGVQD (reference sequence). The CDR3: CASSEWGVAGSNEQFF. The CDR3 DNA is TGCGCCAGCAGTGAGTGGGGAGTAGCGGGGTCCAATGAGCAGTTCTTC.

This sequence joins TRBV20-1 and TRBJ2-4, with TRBD2 matching over 10 bases. CDR1 is DFQATT and CDR2 is SNEGSKA in the germline V gene (reference sequence). V was pared by 6 bases and J by 8 bases, with 16 bases of the junction left unmatched. CDR3 length: 16 amino acids. The CDR3 loop reads CSASDAAGGKRDIQYF. CDR3 bases: TGCAGTGCGAGTGATGCAGCGGGGGGGAAAAGGGACATTCAGTACTTC.

The gene calls are TRBV14 and TRBJ2-5; TRBD1 matches 9 bases. The CDR3 covers 16 residues. The V gene end was trimmed by 3 bases and the J gene end by 5 bases; junction bases not matched to a gene: 10. Germline V gene sequence: CDR1 SGHDN, CDR2 FVKESK. CDR3 sequence: CASSHLLQGALETQYF. The CDR3 coding sequence is TGTGCCAGCAGCCATTTATTACAGGGGGCCCTTGAGACCCAGTACTTC.

This rearrangement joins TRBV6-6 to TRBJ1-5; maybe TRBD1 (5 bases). The CDR3 loop spans 13 amino acids. Germline CDR1 and CDR2: MNHNY and SVGAGI (reference sequence). The ends were cut back, 6 bases at V and 8 bases at J, with 14 bases in the middle. CDR3 DNA: TGTGCCAGCAGAACGGACGGGGGGAAGCCCCAGCATTTT. Amino acids: CASRTDGGKPQHF.

This chain joins TRBV7-3 and TRBJ2-2; D gene ambiguous. The CDR3 runs 15 residues. V lost 1 base, J lost 5 bases, and 11 bases lay in between. Germline-derived CDR1 and CDR2 are SGHTA and FQGTGA. The CDR3 protein is CASSLRASGTGELFF. CDR3 DNA sequence: TGTGCCAGCAGCTTAAGGGCCAGTGGGACCGGGGAGCTGTTTTTT.

The rearrangement joins TRBV18 to TRBJ1-3, with D possibly being TRBD1 (6 bases). The V gene lost 0 bases and the J gene lost 9 bases, with 18 bases spanning the gap. The germline V gene encodes CDR1 KGHSH and CDR2 LQKENI. The CDR3 spans 16 residues. The CDR3 loop reads CASSPPQGPNTATIYF. The CDR3, as DNA: TGTGCCAGCTCACCACCCCAGGGGCCAAATACGGCCACCATATATTTT.

The rearrangement joins TRBV10-3 to TRBJ2-3; the match to TRBD2 covers 10 bases. The germline V gene encodes CDR1 ENHRY and CDR2 SYGVKD. The CDR3 is 15 residues long. The V gene end was trimmed by 4 bases and the J gene end by 2 bases; junction bases not matched to a gene: 3. For the CDR3, the DNA is TGTGCCATCAGTGCGGGACTAGCGTTCACAGATACGCAGTATTTT. Its translation is CAISAGLAFTDTQYF.